What follows describes a single TCR beta chain. Its antigen is not known. This record comes from a study of cytomegalovirus exposure and HLA in healthy donors. Broader study findings: An analysis that came later showed most CMV-associated TCR beta chains appearing HLA-restricted.

Primers included in the PCR were 60 Vbeta and 13 Jbeta primers. The assay was immunoSEQ multiplex PCR, and TCRdb's table has in-frame clones only and misses some. The sample holds under 200,000 clones, 75% to 85% seen once. This CDR3 has 13 residues. CDR1 is MDHEN, CDR2 SYDVKM, per germline. V lost 4 bases and J lost 4, with 10 bases in between. The chain combines TRBV28 with TRBJ1-2; perhaps TRBD1 as D (6 bases). The clonotype comes from a girl aged 2-10 years in good health and CMV-seropositive. Sequencing was performed on PBMCs. The CDR3 here is CASSSRGGYGYTF. The CDR3 DNA reads TGTGCCAGCAGTTCCAGGGGCGGCTATGGCTACACCTTC.